This record looks at one T cell receptor beta chain sequence and its context. This CDR3 spans 15 amino acids. CDR1 DFQATT and CDR2 SNEGSKA come from the germline V gene (reference sequence). The entry originates in a study of T cells expressing NK-cell markers. Study as a whole: The study drew TCR beta repertoires from sorted CD3+CD56+NKG2C+, CD3+CD56+NKG2C- and CD3+CD56-NKG2C+ T cells. Of eight sequenced donors, seven were HCMV-seropositive and one HCMV-seronegative.

UMIs were included in TCR beta cDNA generated by 5'RACE template switching. TCRdb reprocessed the 5' RACE reads and stores each CDR3 protein as one record, lacking DNA. This table holds roughly 390,000 distinct CDR3 sequences. Sequencing was carried out using blood T cells: a sorted CD56 or NKG2C T cell subset, CD4+ or CD8+ T cells, or bulk PBMC T cells (not recorded which). The chain is built from TRBV20-1 and TRBJ2-4; the TRBD1 assignment by TCRdb is unverifiable without DNA. The TCR comes from a man aged 18-75 years in good health. CDR3 residues: CSASAASWTKNIQYF.